Presented here are 5 T cell receptor beta chains from one specimen sequenced in a study of T cell responses to AZD1222 COVID-19 vaccine. This table comes from immunoSEQ multiplex PCR, and its TCRdb copy is limited to in-frame clones, with some not included. The sample holds under 200,000 clones; 88% are singletons and the top ten take 25% to 30%. This material consisted of peripheral blood, taken 28 days after the second AZD1222 dose. Receptor source: an adult who received the AZD1222 COVID-19 vaccine.

This chain links TRBV7-6 with TRBJ2-2, with TRBD2 identical over 11 bases. The germline V gene has CDR1 SGHVS and CDR2 FNYEAQ. This CDR3 spans 16 amino acids. Unmatched junction bases numbered 3, after V lost 3 bases and J lost 3 bases. This chain's CDR3 is CASSLRTSGYTGELFF. The CDR3 DNA sequence: TGTGCCAGCAGCTTGCGGACTAGCGGGTACACCGGGGAGCTGTTTTTT. The whole variable domain, remainder taken from reference TRBV7-6 and TRBJ2-2, is GAGVSQSPRYKVTKRGQDVALRCDPISGHVSLYWYRQALGQGPEFLTYFNYEAQQDKSGLPNDRFSAERPEGSISTLTIQRTEQRDSAMYRCASSLRTSGYTGELFFGEGSRLTVL.

This chain's CDR3 is CASSPRGRATGELFF. The CDR3 DNA reads TGCGCCAGCAGCCCAAGGGGCAGGGCGACCGGGGAGCTGTTTTTT. V usage is TRBV5-1 and J usage is TRBJ2-2; tentative D call: TRBD1 (5 bases). The germline V and J ends were trimmed by 4 bases and 5 bases, with 15 bases remaining between them. The CDR3 totals 15 residues. The germline V gene encodes CDR1 SGHRS and CDR2 YFSETQ. The full variable domain, rest sourced from reference TRBV5-1 and TRBJ2-2, is KAGVTQTPRYLIKTRGQQVTLSCSPISGHRSVSWYQQTPGQGLQFLFEYFSETQRNKGNFPGRFSGRQFSNSRSEMNVSTLELGDSALYLCASSPRGRATGELFFGEGSRLTVL.

The rearrangement uses TRBV30 and TRBJ1-2, with D tentatively TRBD1 (5 bases). This CDR3 comprises 11 residues. Trimming pared 5 bases from V and 3 bases from J, leaving 7 bases between. Germline assignment: CDR1 GTSNPN and CDR2 SVGIG (reference sequence). CDR3 DNA: TGTGCCTGGGACAGCCACTATGGCTACACCTTC. It translates to CAWDSHYGYTF.

This clone has a handful of counts. The V call is TRBV5-6, the J call TRBJ2-7, with 8 positions matching TRBD2. The V and J ends lost 0 bases and 4 bases, in that order; junction bases with no gene match: 9. This CDR3 comprises 16 residues. CDR1 SGHDT and CDR2 YYEEEE come from the germline V gene. The CDR3 spells CASSLALAATPYEQYF. DNA of the CDR3: TGTGCCAGCAGCTTGGCACTAGCGGCGACTCCTTACGAGCAGTACTTC.

This chain joins TRBV9 and TRBJ2-7, with 11 nucleotides matching TRBD1. The trim removed 3 bases at V and 8 bases at J, leaving 4 bases unmatched. The CDR3 is 13 residues long. Germline CDR1 reads SGDLS; CDR2 reads YYNGEE. CDR3 sequence reads: CASSAGTGGKQYF. The CDR3, as DNA: TGTGCCAGCAGCGCCGGGACAGGGGGAAAGCAGTACTTC.